A selection of T cell receptor beta chains follows, all from one sample in a study of blood T cell repertoires in COVID-19. Assay used: immunoSEQ multiplex PCR; TCRdb lists only in-frame clones, some missing. The table records approximately 75,000 clones, approximately 80% of them present only once. Input material: peripheral blood. Receptors were obtained from a woman over 75 with acute or convalescent COVID-19. CDR3s include the opening cysteine and the closing phenylalanine or tryptophan. Fields, in order: clone size, V gene, D gene, J gene, CDR3 protein, CDR3 DNA. D genes are given only for firm matches. Size is stated for part of the rows, as once, few or many counts, or as a class when the clone is expanded.

abundance: .
v_gene: TRBV6-1
d_gene: .
j_gene: TRBJ1-5
CDR3aa: CASSEASGEGPQHF
CDR3nt: TGTGCCAGCAGTGAAGCTTCAGGCGAGGGGCCCCAGCATTTT

abundance: .
v_gene: TRBV6-5
d_gene: TRBD2
j_gene: TRBJ2-2
CDR3aa: CASIKTSSNTGELFF
CDR3nt: TGTGCCAGCATTAAGACTAGCAGTAACACCGGGGAGCTGTTTTTT

abundance: once
v_gene: TRBV3-1/TRBV3-2
d_gene: .
j_gene: TRBJ2-2
CDR3aa: CASSQEGATGELFF
CDR3nt: TGTGCCAGCAGCCAAGAAGGGGCGACCGGGGAGCTGTTTTTT

abundance: .
v_gene: TRBV5-5
d_gene: TRBD1
j_gene: TRBJ2-5
CDR3aa: CASSLAPGQGVGETQYF
CDR3nt: TGTGCCAGCAGCTTGGCCCCAGGACAGGGGGTGGGGGAGACCCAGTACTTC

abundance: .
v_gene: TRBV12-3/TRBV12-4
d_gene: .
j_gene: TRBJ1-3
CDR3aa: CASRQASGNTIYF
CDR3nt: TGTGCCAGTAGACAGGCTTCAGGAAACACCATATATTTT

abundance: .
v_gene: TRBV6-4
d_gene: .
j_gene: TRBJ1-2
CDR3aa: CASRLGGTGSDGYTF
CDR3nt: TGTGCCAGCAGGCTCGGGGGAACAGGCTCAGATGGCTACACCTTC

abundance: .
v_gene: TRBV4-2
d_gene: TRBD1
j_gene: TRBJ1-1
CDR3aa: CASSQGPTGGATEAFF
CDR3nt: TGTGCCAGCAGCCAAGGTCCGACAGGGGGGGCCACTGAAGCTTTCTTT

abundance: .
v_gene: TRBV11-2
d_gene: .
j_gene: TRBJ1-2
CDR3aa: CASSFPGYGYTF
CDR3nt: TGTGCCAGCAGCTTTCCAGGATATGGCTACACCTTC

abundance: .
v_gene: TRBV14
d_gene: TRBD2
j_gene: TRBJ2-3
CDR3aa: CASSLGTSTNTQYF
CDR3nt: TGTGCCAGCAGCCTCGGGACTAGCACGAATACGCAGTATTTT

abundance: .
v_gene: TRBV7-9
d_gene: .
j_gene: TRBJ1-4
CDR3aa: CASKLQGVGEKLFF
CDR3nt: TGTGCCAGCAAACTACAGGGAGTGGGTGAAAAACTGTTTTTT

abundance: .
v_gene: TRBV5-4
d_gene: TRBD1
j_gene: TRBJ1-6
CDR3aa: CASSYGTEASPLHF
CDR3nt: TGTGCCAGCAGCTACGGGACAGAAGCATCACCCCTCCACTTT

abundance: .
v_gene: TRBV18
d_gene: .
j_gene: TRBJ1-2
CDR3aa: CASSPDGGNYYGYTF
CDR3nt: TGTGCCAGCTCACCAGATGGAGGGAATTACTATGGCTACACCTTC

abundance: .
v_gene: TRBV14
d_gene: .
j_gene: TRBJ2-1
CDR3aa: CASSQDGLPNREQFF
CDR3nt: TGTGCCAGCAGCCAAGACGGGCTACCTAACAGGGAGCAGTTCTTC

abundance: .
v_gene: TRBV18
d_gene: .
j_gene: TRBJ1-1
CDR3aa: CASSAGSGIEAFF
CDR3nt: TGTGCCAGCTCGGCGGGGTCAGGGATTGAAGCTTTCTTT

abundance: .
v_gene: TRBV7-9
d_gene: TRBD1
j_gene: TRBJ2-2
CDR3aa: CASRAGTGDTSNTGELFF
CDR3nt: TGTGCCAGCAGGGCCGGGACAGGGGATACTTCGAACACCGGGGAGCTGTTTTTT

abundance: .
v_gene: TRBV5-1
d_gene: .
j_gene: TRBJ2-5
CDR3aa: CASSLRGGLEETQYF
CDR3nt: TGCGCCAGCAGCTTGAGGGGGGGCCTGGAAGAGACCCAGTACTTC

abundance: .
v_gene: TRBV7-8
d_gene: TRBD2
j_gene: TRBJ2-7
CDR3aa: CASSPETGGYEQYF
CDR3nt: TGTGCCAGCAGCCCCGAGACGGGGGGGTACGAGCAGTACTTC